This T cell receptor (beta chain) was captured by sequencing in a study of T-cell memory formation after mild COVID-19. Study summary: Most TCR clusters belonged to a single donor.

TCRdb reprocessed the 5' RACE reads with MiXCR, giving one entry per CDR3 protein. Of a few hundred thousand distinct CDR3 sequences listed, roughly 14% are singletons. Turning to this clonotype: As yet, its antigen is unknown.

Study conclusions and caveats: Pre-infection memory already had some responding clones, implying cross-reactive memory joined. CD8+ contracting clones occupied EMRA, while CD4+ ones occupied mainly CM and EM. Day 15 to 85 contractors were CD4/CD8 balanced; later expanders leaned CD4+.

Trimming took 1 base from V and 1 from J, leaving 9 bases between them. CDR3 size: 14 residues. The germline gives CDR1 DFQATT, CDR2 SNEGSKA (reference sequence). The rearrangement joins TRBV20-1 to TRBJ2-3; D tentatively reads TRBD1 or TRBD2 (5 bases each). Input material: PBMCs or a T cell subset sorted from them (not recorded which). This TCR came from a man between 18 and 35 years old who had mild COVID-19 (a few samples of this study predate the infection). Cell type and time point are not known. As DNA, the CDR3 is TGCAGTGCTAGAGGAGGGGCTGGCACAGATACGCAGTATTTT. Its translation is CSARGGAGTDTQYF.